This entry is about one T cell receptor beta chain. Its antigen is not yet known. No qualities accompany the bases; no much larger clone lies one base away. This specimen belongs to a study of blood T cells in healthy people across ages (dated by TCRdb to the mid-2010s). About the full investigation: In model experiments, template switching captured roughly one uniquely barcoded TCR beta cDNA molecule for every two T cells. Two additional independent replicas of 1 million unique cDNA reads from the same blood draw were analyzed for two donors (one aged 18 to 29 and one aged 80 or older). Donors were grouped into four age groups: young (average approximately 15 years), middle-aged (around 39), aged (about 60) and long-lived (approximately 82). To avoid experimental bias, donors of different ages were distributed randomly across sequencing lanes. The study measured age-related changes in TCR beta repertoire diversity using deep sequencing normalized with unique cDNA molecular identifiers.

Taken from cysteine to phenylalanine, the CDR3 has 15 residues. The retained sequence is limited to the CDR3, 45 bases, with the frame set at the first base. At the junction V is shortened by 8 bases and J by 4 bases, with 20 bases in between. Taken from the germline V gene (reference sequence), the CDR1 and CDR2 loops are MNHEY and SMNVEV. Results the study describes overall, beyond this receptor: Compared with the aged group, more naive CD4+ T cells, fewer expanded clones and increased TCR diversity were shown by the long-lived group, suggesting age selection. A strong correlation was found between observed TCR beta diversity and the percentage of naive T cells measured by flow cytometry. Bulk unsorted PBMC profiling prevented conclusive comparison of naive and antigen-experienced compartments. Estimates of total diversity based on one million sequenced T cells were considered lower bounds and underestimates. Because donor CMV infection status was unknown, age-related changes in expanded clonotypes were potentially confounded. Observed TCR beta diversity per million T cells fell roughly linearly with age, and a significant reduction was already apparent by age roughly 40.

Donors were 39 systemically healthy Caucasian individuals from Russia aged roughly 6 to 95 years. Roughly 9.5 milliliters of peripheral blood were drawn from each donor into EDTA-treated Vacutainer tubes. Ficoll-Paque density-gradient centrifugation was used to isolate PBMCs, with at least 7 million per sample. Trizol reagent was used to extract total RNA from the PBMCs, yielding at least 5.5 micrograms per sample. For every donor, flow cytometry on a PBMC aliquot measured the percentage of naive CD45RAhigh/CD27high T cells. The library was prepared using 5' RACE. Sequencing was carried out with an Illumina HiSeq 2500. The second PCR ran for roughly 7 to 11 cycles and used a J-beta primer mix along with a sample-barcoded 5' primer. A template-switch 5' adaptor carrying 12 random nucleotides introduced a unique molecular identifier onto each TCR beta cDNA molecule. Each sample yielded at least 2.5 million CDR3-containing paired-end reads. First-strand cDNA synthesis was performed from all RNA using the Mint cDNA synthesis kit, with priming by a TRBC-specific oligonucleotide. After uracil-DNA glycosylase treatment, a first 18-cycle PCR used universal primers M1SS and BC2_uni_R on all cDNA. Concerning the study's data processing: For normalization, 1 million high-quality reads, each with a distinct molecular identifier, were randomly selected from each sample. Instead of being binned into consensus sequences, reads with shared molecular identifiers were discarded. MiTCR, run with a Q25 quality threshold and the strictest error-elimination algorithm, handled CDR3 identification, clonotype clustering and error correction. A nonparametric unseen species model with Euler transformation was used to estimate lower-bound total TCR beta diversity. The public reads were reanalyzed by TCRdb: fastp trimming at Q25, MiXCR alignment, in-frame beta chains only. Every entry covers one CDR3 protein and lists the most common genes and DNA from its rows. In this record, the V and J calls reflect TCRdb's handling and not the investigators' own analysis. This sample holds 890,000 or so distinct CDR3 sequences; roughly 60% were observed only once. About 30% of the sample is taken by the ten largest.

The source of this sequence is a man aged 25-45 years in good health. In this chain, TRBV27 is recombined with TRBJ1-2; the D region possibly corresponds to TRBD1 (5 bases align). The sequenced sample was blood. The CDR3 reads CASAMRGQPSYGYTF. The nucleotide sequence is given as TGTGCCAGCGCTATGCGTGGACAACCCAGCTATGGCTACACCTTC.